The 30 T cell receptor beta chains below come from one sample, sequenced in a study of shared clonotypes between healthy human individuals. CD45RO-negative, CCR7-positively selected cells formed the naive CD8 fraction, excluding terminally differentiated effector memory CD45RA+ cells. Generated by immunoSEQ multiplex PCR, the TCRdb table keeps only in-frame clones and is missing some. Of about 2,100,000 clones in the sample, just over 90% are singletons; the top ten hold 1.5% to 2%. Sequenced input: naive CD8+ T cells from PBMCs. The receptor source for this set is a young man in good health. Some clones in this sample may be carry-over from other donors' samples.

This chain links TRBV9 with TRBJ1-1, with 8 bases identical to TRBD1. Germline V CDR1 and CDR2: SGDLS, YYNGEE. V lost 2 bases and J lost 4; bases outside the gene matches: 7. The CDR3 loop spans 15 amino acids. CDR3 bases: TGTGCCAGCAGCGTGGGTGGGACAGGACTCACTGAAGCTTTCTTT. It specifies CASSVGGTGLTEAFF.

The chain recombines TRBV2 with TRBJ1-5, with D unclear. Per the germline V gene, CDR1 is SNHLY and CDR2 is FYNNEI. CDR3 length: 15 residues. V lost 3 bases, J lost 2 bases, and 11 bases lay in between. CDR3 nucleotides: TGTGCCAGCAGTGATCCGAAGGAGGGCAATCAGCCCCAGCATTTT. This codes for CASSDPKEGNQPQHF.

In the case of this clone: The same CDR3 is also encoded by other DNA sequences in this sample. This sequence joins TRBV9 and TRBJ2-7; 8 bases map to TRBD1. Looked up from germline, CDR1 is SGDLS and CDR2 is YYNGEE. J was trimmed by 2 bases and V by 4 bases; bases with no gene match: 5. The CDR3 loop spans 14 amino acids. Written as DNA, the CDR3 is TGTGCCAGCAGCCCAGGGACAGGCCCCTACGAGCAGTACTTC. It encodes CASSPGTGPYEQYF.

This clone was picked up a small number of times. Written as DNA, the CDR3 is TGTGCCAGCACCCTCGGCGCGGGCCCGGAGCTGTTTTTT. Its translation is CASTLGAGPELFF. This chain joins TRBV5-6 and TRBJ2-2; tentative D call: TRBD2 (5 bases). CDR3 size: 13 residues. Germline V gene data show CDR1 as SGHDT and CDR2 as YYEEEE. Between the trimmed V and J ends, which lost 6 bases and 10 bases, there was a span of 16 bases. Complete variable domain (other parts from reference TRBV5-6 and TRBJ2-2): DAGVTQSPTHLIKTRGQQVTLRCSPKSGHDTVSWYQQALGQGPQFIFQYYEEEERQRGNFPDRFSGHQFPNYSSELNVNALLLGDSALYLCASTLGAGPELFFGEGSRLTVL.

This chain joins TRBV7-9 and TRBJ1-6, with 7 bases matching TRBD1. This CDR3 region has 16 residues. In germline, CDR1 is SEHNR, CDR2 FQNEAQ (reference sequence). Trimming cost V 6 bases and J 7 bases; bases outside gene matches: 12. CDR3 nucleotide sequence: TGTGCCAGCAGTATCACAGGGGAAGGTTTAAATTCACCCCTCCACTTT. This codes for CASSITGEGLNSPLHF.

V gene TRBV4-1 combines with J gene TRBJ2-5; D gene uncertain. The CDR3 contains 15 residues. V was shortened by 2 bases and J by 4 bases, with 14 bases between the two germline ends. Germline-derived CDR1 and CDR2 are MGHRA and YSYEKL. The chain's CDR3 is CASSQHGVPGETQYF. CDR3 DNA sequence: TGCGCCAGCAGCCAACACGGAGTGCCGGGAGAGACCCAGTACTTC.

The rearrangement links TRBV29-1 to TRBJ2-7; 7 bases agree with TRBD2. The germline gives CDR1 SQVTM, CDR2 ANQGSEA. Trimming at V came to 3 bases and at J to 2 bases, leaving 7 bases not matched to a gene. CDR3 length equals 14 residues. CDR3 sequence: CSVEWGGPPYEQYF. As DNA, the CDR3 is TGCAGCGTTGAGTGGGGAGGGCCTCCCTACGAGCAGTACTTC.

The V gene is TRBV9, the J gene TRBJ2-1, with 8 bases fitting TRBD1. Germline V CDR1 and CDR2: SGDLS, YYNGEE. The junction had 5 bases not matched to a gene; V was cut back by 0 bases and J by 6 bases. The CDR3 totals 15 residues. CDR3 DNA sequence: TGTGCCAGCAGCGTAGAGGGGACAGGAGTCAATGAGCAGTTCTTC. Protein product: CASSVEGTGVNEQFF.

The V and J genes are TRBV19 and TRBJ2-1; the match to TRBD2 covers 12 bases. The CDR3 totals 14 residues. Germline CDR1 reads LNHDA; CDR2 reads SQIVND (reference sequence). Germline trimming cut 9 bases from V and 5 bases from J; bases unmatched to any gene: 5. The CDR3 reads CASRLAGENNEQFF. In nucleotides, the CDR3 is TGTGCCAGCCGACTAGCGGGAGAGAACAATGAGCAGTTCTTC.

The chain is built from TRBV18 and TRBJ2-5; 7 bases agree with TRBD1. V was clipped by 3 bases and J by 2 bases; unmatched bases: 3. Per the germline V gene, CDR1 is KGHSH and CDR2 is LQKENI. The CDR3 runs to 14 residues. The CDR3 reads CASSPEQGQETQYF. In DNA form, the CDR3 reads TGTGCCAGCTCACCGGAACAGGGGCAAGAGACCCAGTACTTC.

This chain connects TRBV11-3 to TRBJ2-7, with a weak D call TRBD2 (6 bases). The ends were cut back, 0 bases at V and 5 bases at J, with 17 bases in the middle. This CDR3 region has 16 residues. Per germline, CDR1 SGHNT and CDR2 YENEEA. The chain's CDR3 is CASSLDGRDPIHEQYF. The CDR3 DNA is TGTGCCAGCAGCTTAGACGGGAGAGACCCTATCCACGAGCAGTACTTC.

The chain couples TRBV19 to TRBJ2-2; the D gene is possibly TRBD2 (6 bases). This CDR3 has 15 amino acids. The V and J ends lost 7 bases and 8 bases respectively, with 20 bases between them. Germline-derived CDR1 and CDR2 are LNHDA and SQIVND (reference sequence). CDR3 sequence reads: CASKGGPFMDGELFF. Written as DNA, the CDR3 is TGTGCCAGTAAGGGAGGACCATTCATGGATGGGGAGCTGTTTTTT.

CDR3 sequence reads: CASSLLARGPLGGELFF. In DNA form, the CDR3 reads TGTGCCAGCAGTTTACTAGCCAGGGGGCCCCTCGGCGGGGAGCTGTTTTTT. The rearrangement uses TRBV27 and TRBJ2-2; the match to TRBD1 covers 8 bases. The CDR3 is 17 residues long. CDR1 MNHEY and CDR2 SMNVEV come from the germline V gene (reference sequence). Trimming removed 2 bases from V and 7 bases from J; junction bases left unmatched: 12.

The V call is TRBV4-2, the J call TRBJ2-7, with TRBD1 matching over 8 bases. CDR3 length: 16 residues. The germline gives CDR1 LGHNA, CDR2 YNFKEQ. V shed 2 bases, J shed 7 bases, and the junction held 13 bases outside the gene matches. CDR3 DNA: TGTGCCAGCAGCCAAATCTTGGACAGGGATCTAGGAGAGCAGTACTTC. Translating gives CASSQILDRDLGEQYF.

The chain employs TRBV5-1 and TRBJ1-1, with D hard to call. Germline CDR1 is SGHRS and CDR2 is YFSETQ. CDR3 length: 14 amino acids. V lost 4 bases to trimming and J lost 1 base, with 11 bases between them. The CDR3 loop is CASSPYGGNTEAFF. The CDR3 DNA sequence: TGCGCCAGCAGCCCATACGGAGGGAACACTGAAGCTTTCTTT.

The chain couples TRBV28 to TRBJ2-5; tentatively, D is TRBD1 or TRBD2 (6 bases each). The V and J ends lost 6 bases and 5 bases respectively, with 22 bases between them. CDR1 is MDHEN, CDR2 SYDVKM, per germline. The CDR3 extends over 16 amino acids. The CDR3 DNA follows: TGTGCCAGCAGCCTAATCCAGGGGAGGCGGTTGGAGACCCAGTACTTC. Protein sequence: CASSLIQGRRLETQYF.

This clone was seen a single time. The chain combines TRBV30 with TRBJ2-7, with 11 bases aligning to TRBD2. The CDR3 is made up of 13 amino acids. Losses at the gene ends were 4 bases for V and 3 bases for J; bases not matched to a gene: 2. CDR1 is GTSNPN and CDR2 is SVGIG in the germline V gene (reference sequence). The CDR3 DNA sequence: TGTGCCTGGAAGACTAGCGGGGACTACGAGCAGTACTTC. Translating gives CAWKTSGDYEQYF. The full variable domain, in which reference TRBV30 and TRBJ2-7 provide the parts outside the CDR3, is SQTIHQWPATLVQPVGSPLSLECTVEGTSNPNLYWYRQAAGRGLQLLFYSVGIGQISSEVPQNLSASRPQDRQFILSSKKLLLSDSGFYLCAWKTSGDYEQYFGPGTRLTVT.

The chain carries TRBV9 and TRBJ2-7, with 8 bases that match TRBD2. This CDR3 is built from 15 residues. Germline V lookup: CDR1 SGDLS, CDR2 YYNGEE. V lost 3 bases, J lost 3 bases, and 8 bases stayed unmatched. This chain's CDR3 is CASSAGGDRYYEQYF. DNA of the CDR3: TGTGCCAGCAGCGCCGGGGGGGACCGGTACTACGAGCAGTACTTC.

The chain joins TRBV11-2 to TRBJ2-2, with 7 bases fitting TRBD1. This CDR3 has 15 amino acids. In germline, CDR1 is SGHAT, CDR2 FQNNGV. V dropped 2 bases and J dropped 6; count of bases not matched to a gene: 6. The CDR3 region is CASSLTRGPAGELFF. The CDR3 DNA reads TGTGCCAGCAGCTTAACTAGGGGGCCGGCCGGGGAGCTGTTTTTT.

The V and J genes are TRBV27 and TRBJ1-5; no clear D gene. This CDR3 region has 14 residues. Germline values: CDR1 MNHEY, CDR2 SMNVEV (reference sequence). V was pared by 3 bases and J by 3 bases, with 9 bases between. The CDR3 region has the DNA TGTGCCAGCAGTTTGGAAGCGTTCAATCAGCCCCAGCATTTT. It is translated as CASSLEAFNQPQHF.

J is TRBJ1-1 and V is TRBV7-9; D might be TRBD1 (6 bases). The CDR3 spans 18 residues. From germline, CDR1 is SEHNR and CDR2 FQNEAQ (reference sequence). V lost 5 bases and J lost 4, with 26 bases in between. Here the CDR3 reads CASSPRQVGIGTATEAFF. DNA of the CDR3: TGTGCCAGCAGCCCCCGACAGGTCGGCATTGGAACAGCCACTGAAGCTTTCTTT.

The chain joins TRBV4-1 to TRBJ2-1, with 7 bases that match TRBD2. Germline V lookup: CDR1 MGHRA, CDR2 YSYEKL. After removal of 3 bases from V and 7 bases from J, the junction contained 9 bases not matched to a gene. This CDR3 spans 15 amino acids. The DNA of the CDR3 is TGCGCCAGCAGCCATGGAGGTGGACTAGGGAATGAGCAGTTCTTC. This sequence encodes CASSHGGGLGNEQFF.

This chain connects TRBV7-2 to TRBJ2-3, with 16 positions matching TRBD2. CDR3 size: 18 residues. With V trimmed by 1 base and J by 6 bases, 7 bases remained unmatched. Germline V gene data show CDR1 as SGHTA and CDR2 as FQGNSA. The CDR3 DNA sequence: TGTGCCAGCAGCTTAGGTGGGACTAGCGGGAGGGCCGCGGATACGCAGTATTTT. Translation gives CASSLGGTSGRAADTQYF.

The rearrangement links TRBV29-1 to TRBJ2-7, with TRBD2 matching over 9 bases. Germline CDR1 is SQVTM and CDR2 is ANQGSEA. Trimming at V came to 2 bases and at J to 0 bases, leaving 20 bases not matched to a gene. CDR3 length: 20 amino acids. The CDR3 protein is CSVENLKPSGVVISSYEQYF. CDR3 DNA: TGCAGCGTTGAAAATCTAAAACCTAGCGGGGTGGTCATAAGCTCCTACGAGCAGTACTTC.

This sequence joins TRBV7-9 and TRBJ2-5; TRBD2 aligns across 8 bases. There are 15 residues in the CDR3. Germline CDR1 reads SEHNR; CDR2 reads FQNEAQ (reference sequence). J was trimmed by 1 base and V by 10 bases; bases with no gene match: 11. CDR3 residues: CATEIPGGRQETQYF. The CDR3 DNA sequence: TGTGCCACCGAAATTCCGGGAGGGCGCCAAGAGACCCAGTACTTC.

This chain connects TRBV27 to TRBJ2-5; TRBD1 or TRBD2 may be the D gene (6 bases each). V was shortened by 3 bases and J by 5 bases, with 13 bases between the two germline ends. Germline assignment: CDR1 MNHEY and CDR2 SMNVEV (reference sequence). CDR3 length equals 14 residues. CDR3 nucleotide sequence: TGTGCCAGCAGTTTCGTAGGGGGGAGGGAGACCCAGTACTTC. Its protein product is CASSFVGGRETQYF.

This clone was seen only once. The J gene is TRBJ1-4, the V gene TRBV7-6, with D unclear. The CDR3 covers 13 residues. Looked up from germline, CDR1 is SGHVS and CDR2 is FNYEAQ. Trimming pared 0 bases from V and 8 bases from J, leaving 7 bases between. CDR3 sequence (DNA): TGTGCCAGCAGCTTAGCGGACCTCGAAAAACTGTTTTTT. Residues: CASSLADLEKLFF.

This chain connects TRBV19 to TRBJ2-2; the D is unclear. The germline CDR1 and CDR2 sequences are LNHDA and SQIVND (reference sequence). There are 14 residues in the CDR3. With 6 bases removed from V and 4 bases from J, the gap between germline ends came to 12 bases. The CDR3 region has the DNA TGTGCCAGTAGATACCCTAAGGGCACCGGGGAGCTGTTTTTT. As protein: CASRYPKGTGELFF. The full variable domain, its missing parts supplied by reference TRBV19 and TRBJ2-2, is DGGITQSPKYLFRKEGQNVTLSCEQNLNHDAMYWYRQDPGQGLRLIYYSQIVNDFQKGDIAEGYSVSREKKESFPLTVTSAQKNPTAFYLCASRYPKGTGELFFGEGSRLTVL.

The chain employs TRBV7-6 and TRBJ2-1; 10 bases are shared with TRBD2. Germline V CDR1 and CDR2: SGHVS, FNYEAQ. V shed 1 base and J 8 bases; nucleotides not matched to a gene: 11. The CDR3 length is 17 residues. The CDR3 DNA reads as TGTGCCAGCAGCTTAGGCCCCCTAGCGGGAGTAGGACATGAGCAGTTCTTC. It specifies CASSLGPLAGVGHEQFF.

The rearrangement joins TRBV27 to TRBJ2-3; the match to TRBD2 covers 13 bases. Germline assignment: CDR1 MNHEY and CDR2 SMNVEV (reference sequence). This CDR3 has 16 residues. The ends lost 4 bases at V and 4 bases at J; junction bases unmatched: 5. CDR3 nucleotide sequence: TGTGCCAGCAGTTCACGACTAGCGGGAGGCTCAGATACGCAGTATTTT. Encoded protein: CASSSRLAGGSDTQYF.